Listed below are T cell receptor beta chains from one sample, sequenced in a study of molecular identifiers for immune sequencing clone quantification. TCRdb itself ran the PCR reads through MiXCR, one entry per CDR3 protein. This sample yields over 50,000 distinct CDR3 sequences, of which just over 35% are seen a single time; 3.8% belongs to the top ten. The sequenced sample consisted of naive CD8+ T cells from blood, with Jurkat cell RNA spiked in. The receptors were sampled from a human donor in good health. Some libraries in this study had Jurkat cell RNA spiked in. Each CDR3 is given with its conserved first and last residue. The D gene is left open where the match is weak. Only some rows state a clone size, as once, few, many or a class for expanded clones.

V: TRBV28
J: TRBJ1-5
D: NA
size: many
CDR3: CATGTNSFSNQPQHF
DNA: TGTGCCACCGGGACAAACTCCTTTTCTAATCAGCCCCAGCATTTT

V: TRBV29-1
J: TRBJ2-1
D: TRBD1
size: many
CDR3: CSVVGTGRYNEQFF
DNA: TGCAGCGTTGTAGGGACAGGCCGTTACAATGAGCAGTTCTTC

V: TRBV4-2
J: TRBJ2-1
D: TRBD2
size: many
CDR3: CASSPGLVWGEQFF
DNA: TGTGCCAGCAGCCCAGGACTAGTATGGGGTGAGCAGTTCTTC

V: TRBV7-9
J: TRBJ2-7
D: NA
size: NA
CDR3: CASSLGASVYPYEQYF
DNA: TGTGCCAGCAGCTTAGGCGCTAGCGTATATCCCTACGAGCAGTACTTC

V: TRBV14
J: TRBJ2-3
D: NA
size: NA
CDR3: CASSHPIASTDTQYF
DNA: TGTGCCAGCAGCCACCCAATCGCTAGCACAGATACGCAGTATTTT

V: TRBV5-6
J: TRBJ2-3
D: TRBD2
size: many
CDR3: CASSWGGLASTDTQYF
DNA: TGTGCCAGCAGCTGGGGAGGACTAGCGTCCACAGATACGCAGTATTTT

V: TRBV4-1
J: TRBJ1-5
D: NA
size: NA
CDR3: CASSQDHLYSNQPQHF
DNA: TGCGCCAGCAGCCAAGATCACTTATATAGCAATCAGCCCCAGCATTTT

V: TRBV9
J: TRBJ1-2
D: TRBD1
size: many
CDR3: CASSVGDSPTFNYGYTF
DNA: TGTGCCAGCAGCGTAGGGGACAGTCCTACATTTAACTATGGCTACACCTTC

V: TRBV10-3
J: TRBJ1-1
D: NA
size: NA
CDR3: CAISELDGMNAEAFF
DNA: TGTGCCATCAGTGAGTTAGACGGGATGAACGCTGAAGCTTTCTTT

V: TRBV20-1
J: TRBJ2-2
D: NA
size: few
CDR3: CSARSAGELFF
DNA: TGCAGTGCTAGGTCCGCCGGGGAGCTGTTTTTT

V: TRBV6-2/TRBV6-3
J: TRBJ1-5
D: NA
size: many
CDR3: CASTSDGRGQPQHF
DNA: TGTGCCAGCACCTCTGACGGACGTGGGCAGCCCCAGCATTTT

V: TRBV3-1
J: TRBJ2-5
D: NA
size: few
CDR3: CASSQVRATDQETQYF
DNA: TGTGCCAGCAGCCAAGTCAGGGCGACTGACCAAGAGACCCAGTACTTC

V: TRBV6-6
J: TRBJ2-1
D: TRBD2
size: many
CDR3: CASLDGVAGDNEQFF
DNA: TGTGCCAGCCTCGACGGGGTAGCGGGGGACAATGAGCAGTTCTTC

V: TRBV7-3
J: TRBJ2-1
D: TRBD2
size: few
CDR3: CASSLGLADNEQFF
DNA: TGTGCCAGCAGCTTAGGACTAGCTGACAATGAGCAGTTCTTC